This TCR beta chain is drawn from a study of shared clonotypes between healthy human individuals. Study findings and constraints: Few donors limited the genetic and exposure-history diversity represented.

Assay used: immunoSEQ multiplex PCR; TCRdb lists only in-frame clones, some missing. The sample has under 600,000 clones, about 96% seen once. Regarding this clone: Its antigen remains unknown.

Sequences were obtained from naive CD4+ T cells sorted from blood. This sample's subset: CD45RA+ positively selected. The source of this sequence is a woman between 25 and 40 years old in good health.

The CDR3 DNA reads TGTGCCAGCAGTCTTGGGCGTCTGGAGACCCAGTACTTC. The encoded protein is CASSLGRLETQYF. The rearrangement links TRBV28 to TRBJ2-5; the D is unclear. The germline V gene encodes CDR1 MDHEN and CDR2 SYDVKM. The V end lost 5 bases, the J end lost 5 bases, and 12 bases lay between the germline ends. The CDR3 runs to 13 residues.